Shown below are 29 T cell receptor beta chains from a single sample sequenced in a study of blood T cells in healthy people across ages. Sample-barcoded 5' priming and a J-beta primer mix drove a second PCR of roughly 7 to 11 cycles. TCRdb used MiXCR to reprocess the 5' RACE reads, holding one entry per CDR3 protein. Counted here are some 1 million distinct CDR3 sequences, 45% occurring once; the ten biggest clones make up approximately 19%. Sequenced input: blood. The receptors here all came from a woman in her sixties or seventies in good health.

This clonotype was found a few times. The chain carries TRBV29-1 and TRBJ2-1; D unresolved. In germline, CDR1 is SQVTM, CDR2 ANQGSEA. Between the trimmed V and J ends, which lost 8 bases and 3 bases, there was a span of 8 bases. The CDR3 runs 11 residues. In DNA form, the CDR3 reads TGCAGCCTCGGTCGCTACAATGAGCAGTTCTTC. Amino acids: CSLGRYNEQFF.

This clonotype has just a few counts. V usage is TRBV5-1 and J usage is TRBJ2-3; D gene uncertain. Germline V gene lookup returns CDR1 SGHRS and CDR2 YFSETQ. V was pared by 4 bases and J by 3 bases, with 6 bases between. The CDR3 runs to 12 residues. The DNA for the CDR3 is TGCGCCAGCAGCCAGAATACAGATACGCAGTATTTT. Protein sequence: CASSQNTDTQYF.

This clonotype has only one observation. This sequence joins TRBV6-7 and TRBJ1-5; no clear D. TRBV6-7 has ORF status, its function being uncertain. V gave up 4 bases and J gave up 1 base, with 11 bases separating them. This CDR3 region has 15 residues. The CDR3: CASSLGSRSNQPQHF. CDR3 DNA sequence: TGTGCCAGCAGTTTAGGGTCTCGGAGCAATCAGCCCCAGCATTTT.

This rearrangement joins TRBV27 to TRBJ2-5, with 13 bases matching TRBD2. The CDR3 covers 18 residues. V shed 3 bases and J 1 base; nucleotides not matched to a gene: 8. Germline loops: CDR1 MNHEY, CDR2 SMNVEV (reference sequence). The DNA of the CDR3 is TGTGCCAGCAGTTTGAGATCGACTAGCGGGAGGACCCAAGAGACCCAGTACTTC. This encodes CASSLRSTSGRTQETQYF.

In its sample, this clonotype was seen a few times. The gene calls are TRBV24-1 and TRBJ2-6, with D possibly being TRBD1 (6 bases). Germline V gene data show CDR1 as KGHDR and CDR2 as SFDVKD. This CDR3 spans 16 amino acids. Trimming took off 5 bases at V and 0 bases at J, with 10 bases between the two ends. The DNA for the CDR3 is TGTGCCACCAGTGTATACAGGGCCTCTGGGGCCAACGTCCTGACTTTC. Translated: CATSVYRASGANVLTF.

In nucleotides, the CDR3 is TGTGCCAGCAGTTGGAGCGCAGATACGCAGTATTTT. It encodes CASSWSADTQYF. The J gene is TRBJ2-3, the V gene TRBV6-6; D ambiguous. The CDR3 spans 12 residues. The germline V gene encodes CDR1 MNHNY and CDR2 SVGAGI (reference sequence). Trimming removed 4 bases from V and 4 bases from J, with 6 bases in between.

V is TRBV7-2 and J is TRBJ1-2; 7 bases fit TRBD1. Germline CDR1 reads SGHTA; CDR2 reads FQGNSA. This CDR3 spans 15 amino acids. With V trimmed by 4 bases and J by 6 bases, 11 bases remained unmatched. The CDR3 here is CASSSQGFRVHGYTF. CDR3 DNA sequence: TGTGCCAGCAGCTCACAGGGGTTCCGCGTTCATGGCTACACCTTC.

The chain has TRBV20-1 and TRBJ2-3, with D hard to call. This CDR3 has 13 amino acids. Per the germline V gene, CDR1 is DFQATT and CDR2 is SNEGSKA (reference sequence). The V end was cut by 3 bases, the J end by 0 bases, with 7 bases between. The CDR3 coding sequence is TGCAGTGCTAGGAGGTCGAGCACAGATACGCAGTATTTT. Its protein is CSARRSSTDTQYF.

This chain connects TRBV19 to TRBJ1-2; 7 bases fit TRBD1. With V trimmed by 10 bases and J by 6 bases, 5 bases remained unmatched. The CDR3 has 11 residues. The germline CDR1 and CDR2 sequences are LNHDA and SQIVND (reference sequence). CDR3 sequence (DNA): TGTGCCACCCTGGGACAGCATGGCTACACCTTC. Translated: CATLGQHGYTF.

This clonotype came up once. The rearrangement joins TRBV2 to TRBJ2-4, with D unresolved. The J call may be in error: the DNA end matches TRBJ2-7 better. Germline V CDR1 and CDR2: SNHLY, FYNNEI. CDR3 length equals 13 residues. CDR3 loop: CASSDPRIYEQYF. In nucleotides, the CDR3 is TGTGCCAGCAGCGACCCGAGAATATACGAGCAGTACTTC.

This sequence joins TRBV9 and TRBJ2-7; 9 nucleotides match TRBD2. The V gene end was trimmed by 2 bases and the J gene end by 2 bases; junction bases not matched to a gene: 5. The CDR3 is 15 amino acids. CDR1 and CDR2 (germline): SGDLS, YYNGEE. DNA for the CDR3: TGTGCCAGCAGCGTCCAGGCGGGAGGGCCCTACGAGCAGTACTTC. This codes for CASSVQAGGPYEQYF.

This clonotype has more than one count but fewer than ten. The chain carries TRBV5-1 and TRBJ1-2, with unresolved D. Trimming removed 0 bases at V and 4 bases at J, with 7 bases between. The CDR3 has 13 amino acids. In germline, CDR1 is SGHRS, CDR2 YFSETQ. The CDR3 protein is CASSLGPLYGYTF. For the CDR3, the DNA is TGCGCCAGCAGCTTGGGCCCACTCTATGGCTACACCTTC.

Only a few counts were recorded for this clonotype. J is TRBJ2-1 and V is TRBV6-1, with 11 bases aligning to TRBD2. V trimming: 9 bases; J trimming: 2 bases; junction bases outside the gene matches: 15. CDR1 MNHNS and CDR2 SASEGT come from the germline V gene. This CDR3 contains 18 residues. The CDR3 bases are TGTGCCAGTTCGAGATGGGCGACTAGCGGGGTGACCTACAATGAGCAGTTCTTC. It codes for CASSRWATSGVTYNEQFF.

This clonotype was picked up one time. The V call is TRBV6-6, the J call TRBJ2-7; D ambiguous. The ends were cut back, 5 bases at V and 3 bases at J, with 11 bases in the middle. The CDR3 consists of 13 residues. CDR1 MNHNY and CDR2 SVGAGI come from the germline V gene (reference sequence). In DNA form, the CDR3 reads TGTGCCAGCAGTGATAAACAGTTCTACGAGCAGTACTTC. Encoded protein: CASSDKQFYEQYF.

This clonotype was observed a few times. The chain is built from TRBV4-1 and TRBJ2-7; perhaps TRBD1 as D (6 bases). CDR1 is MGHRA, CDR2 YSYEKL, per germline. V lost 0 bases and J 0 bases, leaving 9 bases between the germline ends. This CDR3 comprises 15 residues. CDR3 nucleotide sequence: TGCGCCAGCAGCCAAGAACAGGGAAACTCCTACGAGCAGTACTTC. Translation gives CASSQEQGNSYEQYF.

The chain has TRBV3-1 and TRBJ2-1; TRBD1 is a possible D gene (5 bases). Looked up from germline, CDR1 is LGHDT and CDR2 is YNNKEL (reference sequence). This CDR3 has 14 amino acids. The ends were cut back, 0 bases at V and 7 bases at J, with 10 bases in the middle. CDR3 bases: TGTGCCAGCAGCCAAGATGTAGGGGCGAATGAGCAGTTCTTC. Translation: CASSQDVGANEQFF.

This chain connects TRBV3-1 to TRBJ2-1; unclear D gene. V shed 2 bases and J shed 11 bases, with 19 bases lying between them. Germline assignment: CDR1 LGHDT and CDR2 YNNKEL (reference sequence). The CDR3 is 15 amino acids. CDR3 region: CASSQQRDLGVQQFF. The DNA for the CDR3 is TGTGCCAGCAGCCAACAAAGGGATTTGGGCGTACAGCAGTTCTTC.

The count of this clonotype is one. V and J are TRBV4-1 and TRBJ1-2; 9 nucleotides line up with TRBD1. The CDR3 covers 14 residues. The junction had 7 bases not matched to a gene; V was cut back by 4 bases and J by 7 bases. CDR1 is MGHRA, CDR2 YSYEKL, per germline. This chain's CDR3 is CASSLGTGSCGYTF. CDR3 bases: TGCGCCAGCAGCCTGGGGACAGGGAGTTGTGGCTACACCTTC.

This clonotype was counted between two and nine times. The V call is TRBV12-3 or TRBV12-4, the J call TRBJ1-5, with 10 positions matching TRBD1. This CDR3 comprises 14 residues. With V trimmed by 5 bases and J by 6 bases, 4 bases remained unmatched. The CDR3 sequence: CASSRQGARQPQHF. CDR3 coding DNA: TGTGCCAGCAGTCGACAGGGGGCTCGTCAGCCCCAGCATTTT.

This clonotype was observed a handful of times. V and J are TRBV20-1 and TRBJ2-3; D remains unclear. Trimming shortened V by 0 bases and J by 2 bases, and 0 bases separated the two germline ends. This CDR3 is built from 11 residues. CDR1 and CDR2 from the germline V gene are DFQATT and SNEGSKA (reference sequence). CDR3 residues: CSARDTDTQYF. The CDR3 DNA is TGCAGTGCTAGAGACACAGATACGCAGTATTTT.

The chain has TRBV27 and TRBJ1-6; D remains unclear. Trimming removed 0 bases at V and 5 bases at J, with 14 bases between. The germline V gene has CDR1 MNHEY and CDR2 SMNVEV (reference sequence). The CDR3 runs 17 residues. The CDR3 sequence: CASSLSFARVDNSPLHF. The CDR3 coding sequence is TGTGCCAGCAGTTTATCCTTCGCTCGGGTGGATAATTCACCCCTCCACTTT.

The chain joins TRBV6-5 to TRBJ2-7, with D unresolved. The V end was cut by 5 bases, the J end by 3 bases, with 11 bases between. Germline CDR1 is MNHEY and CDR2 is SVGAGI. The CDR3 has 13 amino acids. In DNA form, the CDR3 reads TGTGCCAGCAGTGATTTCCGAGGCTACGAGCAGTACTTC. It translates to CASSDFRGYEQYF.

This chain links TRBV5-1 with TRBJ2-5; D might be TRBD1 or TRBD2, each matching 5 bases. Trimming pared 5 bases from V and 9 bases from J, leaving 11 bases between. The CDR3 sequence is 11 residues long. Per the germline V gene, CDR1 is SGHRS and CDR2 is YFSETQ. In DNA form, the CDR3 reads TGCGCCAGCAGGGGGGACGAGGCCCAGTACTTC. Translated, it gives CASRGDEAQYF.

This clonotype occurred a few times. The chain is built from TRBV6-2 or TRBV6-3 and TRBJ2-1, with 9 bases matching TRBD2. CDR3 length: 11 residues. Germline assignment: CDR1 MNHEY and CDR2 SVGEGT. V lost 8 bases to trimming and J lost 15 bases; unmatched junction nucleotides: 8. This chain's CDR3 is CASRSSGESFF. As DNA, the CDR3 is TGTGCCAGCCGATCTAGCGGGGAATCGTTCTTC.

The V gene is TRBV12-3 or TRBV12-4, the J gene TRBJ1-2; 7 bases align to TRBD1. This CDR3 has 14 residues. Trimming removed 2 bases from V and 4 bases from J; junction bases left unmatched: 4. This CDR3 is CASSLSDRIYGYTF. CDR3 in DNA: TGTGCCAGCAGTTTATCGGACAGGATCTATGGCTACACCTTC.

This clonotype occurred a few times. J is TRBJ1-1 and V is TRBV27, with no clear D. Germline CDR1 reads MNHEY; CDR2 reads SMNVEV (reference sequence). Trimming cost V 0 bases and J 0 bases, with 8 bases left between them. This CDR3 region has 15 residues. CDR3 sequence: CASSLSGNLNTEAFF. In nucleotides, the CDR3 is TGTGCCAGCAGTTTATCAGGAAACCTGAACACTGAAGCTTTCTTT.

This clonotype has more than one count but fewer than ten. The chain couples TRBV6-5 to TRBJ2-7; TRBD2 matches at 10 bases. CDR3 length equals 13 residues. The V gene's germline CDR1 is MNHEY and CDR2 SVGAGI. J was trimmed by 4 bases and V by 8 bases; bases with no gene match: 5. CDR3 in amino acids: CASGSSGRYEQYF. For the CDR3, the DNA is TGTGCCAGCGGGTCTAGCGGGAGATACGAGCAGTACTTC.

The rearrangement joins TRBV19 to TRBJ2-5; 12 bases are shared with TRBD1. The V gene end was trimmed by 4 bases and the J gene end by 4 bases; junction bases not matched to a gene: 10. The CDR3 loop spans 17 amino acids. The germline V gene has CDR1 LNHDA and CDR2 SQIVND (reference sequence). CDR3 nucleotides: TGTGCCAGTAGTAGAGAAGGGACAGGGGGCGGCGGAGAGACCCAGTACTTC. Its translation: CASSREGTGGGGETQYF.

The rearrangement links TRBV27 to TRBJ2-7; D might be TRBD2 (5 bases). Trimming shortened V by 5 bases and J by 5 bases, and 16 bases separated the two germline ends. CDR1 and CDR2 (germline): MNHEY, SMNVEV (reference sequence). The CDR3 loop spans 14 amino acids. CDR3 sequence reads: CASSLKRNSDEQYF. CDR3 in DNA: TGTGCCAGCAGTCTGAAGCGGAACTCGGACGAGCAGTACTTC.